This TCR beta chain comes out of a study of T cell changes during pregnancy in multiple sclerosis. The trim removed 6 bases at V and 1 base at J, leaving 10 bases unmatched. Germline V gene data show CDR1 as SQVTM and CDR2 as ANQGSEA. There are 17 residues in the CDR3. Measured with immunoSEQ multiplex PCR; TCRdb has only the in-frame clones, and not every one. This table has more than 90,000 clones, 92% appearing once. The TCR comes from a female donor with multiple sclerosis, enrolled in a pregnancy study. The chain is built from TRBV29-1 and TRBJ2-1; 12 nucleotides match TRBD2. The sequences come from peripheral blood, collected in the first trimester of pregnancy. The CDR3 DNA follows: TGCAGCGTACCCACTAGCGGGAGGACCGGGTCCTACAATGAGCAGTTCTTC. Protein: CSVPTSGRTGSYNEQFF.